The entry below describes one TCR beta chain. No antigen is known for it. The V gene's germline CDR1 is LNHNV and CDR2 YYDKDF (reference sequence). The CDR3 runs 16 residues. The entry originates in a study of cytotoxic CD8 clonotypes in ibrutinib-treated CLL. Across the whole study: Response samples came after a median about 11 months of treatment, range 6 to 36.

General study results and limits: On treatment, the uncommon public clonotypes contracted or remained stable. Clonality increased with ibrutinib response but returned toward baseline at progression.

Depth targeted 1 in 200,000 to 1 in 1 million T cells, averaging 10x coverage per clonotype. Data came from immunoSEQ multiplex PCR; TCRdb stores just in-frame clones and leaves some out. This sample has approximately 45,000 clones; about 70% occur once, and the top ten carry roughly 12%. This sequence was found in a human donor with chronic lymphocytic leukemia. The gene calls are TRBV15 and TRBJ2-5; possibly TRBD2 for D (6 bases). The DNA end is more similar to TRBJ2-7, so the J call may be wrong. The sample in question was PBMCs, obtained after 12 months of ibrutinib treatment. The CDR3 coding sequence is TGTGCCACCAGCCCGGGGGTTGGGGCAGCGTCCTACGAGCAGTACTTC. It yields the protein CATSPGVGAASYEQYF.